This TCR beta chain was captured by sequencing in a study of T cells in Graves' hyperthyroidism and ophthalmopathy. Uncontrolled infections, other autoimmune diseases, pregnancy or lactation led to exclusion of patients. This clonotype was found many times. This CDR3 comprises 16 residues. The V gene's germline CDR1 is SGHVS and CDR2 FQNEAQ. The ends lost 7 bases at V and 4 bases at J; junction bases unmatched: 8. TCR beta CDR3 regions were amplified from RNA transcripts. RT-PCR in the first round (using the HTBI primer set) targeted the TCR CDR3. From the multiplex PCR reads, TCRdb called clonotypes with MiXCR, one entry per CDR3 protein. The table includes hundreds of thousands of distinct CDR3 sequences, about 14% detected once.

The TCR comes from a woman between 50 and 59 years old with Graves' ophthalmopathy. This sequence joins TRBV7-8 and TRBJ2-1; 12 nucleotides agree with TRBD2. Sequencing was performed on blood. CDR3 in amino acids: CASTLLTSGRYNEQFF. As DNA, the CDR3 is TGTGCCAGCACCCTCTTAACTAGCGGGAGGTACAATGAGCAGTTCTTC.